Listed here are 7 T cell receptor beta chains from one sample, sequenced in a study of cytomegalovirus exposure and HLA in healthy donors. The method was immunoSEQ multiplex PCR; TCRdb's version includes in-frame clones alone and lacks a portion of them. Of about 74,000 clones in the sample, 94% were seen once. The sample taken for sequencing was PBMCs. These receptors all stem from a woman between 18 and 29 years old in good health and CMV-seropositive.

The chain combines TRBV27 with TRBJ2-7, with 7 positions matching TRBD1. In germline, CDR1 is MNHEY, CDR2 SMNVEV (reference sequence). Trimming cost V 6 bases and J 6 bases; bases outside gene matches: 8. The CDR3 is 13 amino acids. In nucleotides, the CDR3 is TGTGCCAGCAGAACGACAGGGCTCGGCGAGCAGTACTTC. Encoded protein: CASRTTGLGEQYF.

J is TRBJ2-1 and V is TRBV12-5; 11 bases are a match to TRBD2. This CDR3 comprises 18 residues. With V trimmed by 2 bases and J by 4 bases, 10 bases remained unmatched. CDR1 and CDR2 from the germline V gene are LGHNT and FRNRAP. CDR3 coding DNA: TGTGCTAGTGGTTTGAAACTAGCGGGGGCCAAAAATTACAATGAGCAGTTCTTC. As protein: CASGLKLAGAKNYNEQFF.

The chain is built from TRBV7-2 and TRBJ2-5, with 11 bases lining up with TRBD2. CDR1 is SGHTA and CDR2 is FQGNSA in the germline V gene. The CDR3 runs 16 residues. The V segment lost 5 bases and the J segment 5 bases; nucleotides outside the gene matches: 10. CDR3 bases: TGTGCCAGCAGCCCATATAGCGGGGGGGCCCGGGAGACCCAGTACTTC. Its translation is CASSPYSGGARETQYF.

This chain uses TRBV30 with TRBJ2-5; D is possibly TRBD2 (7 bases). The CDR3 runs to 14 residues. In germline, CDR1 is GTSNPN, CDR2 SVGIG (reference sequence). Trimming left V 3 bases short and J 5 bases short, with 16 bases between. The CDR3 protein is CAWRNRGAGETQYF. DNA of the CDR3: TGTGCCTGGAGAAACCGGGGGGCCGGGGAGACCCAGTACTTC.

The chain employs TRBV6-4 and TRBJ2-2; possible D gene TRBD2, 5 bases. This CDR3 has 15 residues. Germline-derived CDR1 and CDR2 are MRHNA and SNTAGT. With 2 bases removed from V and 1 base from J, the gap between germline ends came to 8 bases. Here the CDR3 DNA reads TGTGCCAGCAGTGACACTAGGGAGAACACCGGGGAGCTGTTTTTT. Protein: CASSDTRENTGELFF.

The genes are TRBV11-2 and TRBJ2-3, with D possibly TRBD2 on 6 matching bases. V lost 5 bases to trimming and J lost 7 bases, with 19 bases between them. This CDR3 contains 15 residues. Germline CDR1 is SGHAT and CDR2 is FQNNGV. The DNA of the CDR3 is TGTGCCAGCAGCGCCGGGGACCGGGAGTGGCATACGCAGTATTTT. This encodes CASSAGDREWHTQYF.

V usage is TRBV7-2 and J usage is TRBJ1-1; D not certain. Germline CDR1 SGHTA, CDR2 FQGNSA. V dropped 4 bases and J dropped 1 base, with 10 bases sitting between them. The length of the CDR3 is 14 residues. CDR3 protein: CASSSIWRNTEAFF. CDR3 nucleotides: TGTGCCAGCAGCTCTATCTGGAGGAACACTGAAGCTTTCTTT.